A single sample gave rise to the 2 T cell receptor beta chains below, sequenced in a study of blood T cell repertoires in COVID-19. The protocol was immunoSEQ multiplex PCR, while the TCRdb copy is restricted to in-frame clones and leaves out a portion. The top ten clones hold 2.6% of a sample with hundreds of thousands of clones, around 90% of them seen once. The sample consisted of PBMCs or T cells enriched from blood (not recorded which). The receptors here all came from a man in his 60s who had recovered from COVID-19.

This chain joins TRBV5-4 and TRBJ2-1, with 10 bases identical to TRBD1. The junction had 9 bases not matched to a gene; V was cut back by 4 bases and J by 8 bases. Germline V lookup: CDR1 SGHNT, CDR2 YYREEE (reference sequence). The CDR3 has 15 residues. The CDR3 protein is CASSVGTGVPDEQFF. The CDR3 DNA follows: TGTGCCAGCAGCGTAGGGACAGGGGTGCCGGATGAGCAGTTCTTC.

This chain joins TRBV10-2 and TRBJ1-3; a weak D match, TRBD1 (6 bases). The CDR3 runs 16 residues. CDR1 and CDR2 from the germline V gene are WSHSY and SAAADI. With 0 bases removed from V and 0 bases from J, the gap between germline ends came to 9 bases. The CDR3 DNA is TGCGCCAGCAGTGAGTCGATGGACAGCTCTGGAAACACCATATATTTT. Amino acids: CASSESMDSSGNTIYF.